One and the same sample provided the 27 T cell receptor beta chains below, sequenced in a study of siplizumab effects on memory and regulatory T cells. The data were produced by immunoSEQ multiplex PCR, yet TCRdb's version contains in-frame clones alone and is incomplete. This table has 95,000 to 130,000 clones, roughly 94% appearing once. What was sequenced was non-Treg CD4+ T cells sorted from blood. The receptor source for this set is a human donor in good health.

The chain combines TRBV5-1 with TRBJ2-3, with D perhaps TRBD2 (6 bases). Trimming removed 1 base from V and 4 bases from J, with 10 bases in between. CDR1 is SGHRS and CDR2 is YFSETQ in the germline V gene. The CDR3 contains 14 residues. CDR3 DNA: TGCGCCAGCAGCTTGCCGGGAGTTCCAGATACGCAGTATTTT. This gives the protein CASSLPGVPDTQYF.

The chain combines TRBV6-5 with TRBJ1-2; 8 nucleotides agree with TRBD1. The junction had 5 bases not matched to a gene; V was cut back by 0 bases and J by 2 bases. Germline CDR1 reads MNHEY; CDR2 reads SVGAGI. The CDR3 is 16 residues long. The CDR3 sequence: CASSYSGQGANYGYTF. CDR3 in DNA: TGTGCCAGCAGTTACTCCGGGCAGGGGGCCAACTATGGCTACACCTTC.

The J gene is TRBJ1-5, the V gene TRBV10-3; 9 bases match TRBD1. CDR3 length: 14 amino acids. Germline assignment: CDR1 ENHRY and CDR2 SYGVKD. V lost 5 bases to trimming and J lost 7 bases; unmatched junction nucleotides: 6. The CDR3 region has the DNA TGTGCCATCAGTAAACAGGGGGCTGGGCAGCCCCAGCATTTT. Translation: CAISKQGAGQPQHF.

The chain couples TRBV9 to TRBJ1-2; TRBD1 agrees at 11 bases. Germline V CDR1 and CDR2: SGDLS, YYNGEE. CDR3 length equals 15 residues. V was clipped by 3 bases and J by 4 bases; unmatched bases: 5. The CDR3 here is CASSAGQGAVYGYTF. In DNA, the CDR3 is TGTGCCAGCAGCGCAGGACAGGGGGCGGTCTATGGCTACACCTTC.

The chain recombines TRBV11-3 with TRBJ2-1; D gene uncertain. CDR1 is SGHNT and CDR2 is YENEEA in the germline V gene. Trimming took off 5 bases at V and 4 bases at J, with 15 bases between the two ends. The CDR3 length is 15 residues. The CDR3 nucleotides read TGTGCCAGCAGCACTATCCGGGCCAGATACAATGAGCAGTTCTTC. Amino acids: CASSTIRARYNEQFF.

V usage is TRBV7-9 and J usage is TRBJ2-6, with TRBD1 as a possible D gene (6 bases). This CDR3 has 14 amino acids. Germline V gene data show CDR1 as SEHNR and CDR2 as FQNEAQ (reference sequence). V was clipped by 3 bases and J by 12 bases, with 15 bases between them. In DNA form, the CDR3 reads TGTGCCAGCAGCTTCGGGGACATCCCCCCCGTCCTGACTTTC. Its translation is CASSFGDIPPVLTF.

The chain uses TRBV9 and TRBJ2-7, with D possibly matching TRBD1 (5 bases). V lost 1 base, J lost 1 base, and 12 bases lay in between. There are 15 residues in the CDR3. Germline V gene lookup returns CDR1 SGDLS and CDR2 YYNGEE. CDR3 protein: CASSVTQVGSYEQYF. In nucleotides, the CDR3 is TGTGCCAGCAGCGTAACACAGGTTGGGTCCTACGAGCAGTACTTC.

The rearrangement joins TRBV4-1 to TRBJ2-3, with no clear D. From germline, CDR1 is MGHRA and CDR2 YSYEKL. With 0 bases removed from V and 6 bases from J, the gap between germline ends came to 1 base. This CDR3 region has 11 residues. The CDR3: CASSQDDTQYF. The DNA for the CDR3 is TGCGCCAGCAGCCAAGATGATACGCAGTATTTT.

This rearrangement joins TRBV14 to TRBJ2-3, with D tentatively TRBD2 (5 bases). V was pared by 3 bases and J by 5 bases, with 18 bases between. The CDR3 totals 16 residues. Germline CDR1 SGHDN, CDR2 FVKESK. CDR3 sequence (DNA): TGTGCCAGCAGCCATTTGAGTGGCGGCGGAGGAGATACGCAGTATTTT. Amino acid sequence: CASSHLSGGGGDTQYF.

V is TRBV11-2 and J is TRBJ2-3; tentatively, D is TRBD1 or TRBD2 (5 bases each). V shed 5 bases and J shed 6 bases, with 12 bases lying between them. CDR1 SGHAT and CDR2 FQNNGV come from the germline V gene. This CDR3 contains 13 residues. Here the CDR3 DNA reads TGTGCCAGCAGCCCCGGGACCTTCGATACGCAGTATTTT. This codes for CASSPGTFDTQYF.

V gene TRBV25-1 combines with J gene TRBJ2-5, with D uncertain. V was shortened by 7 bases and J by 1 base, with 7 bases between the two germline ends. Germline assignment: CDR1 MGHDK and CDR2 SYGVNS. This CDR3 has 12 residues. CDR3 nucleotides: TGTGCCAGCAAGGGCAGCCAAGAGACCCAGTACTTC. This codes for CASKGSQETQYF.

This sequence joins TRBV11-2 and TRBJ2-5; perhaps TRBD2 as D (6 bases). Trimming left V 2 bases short and J 4 bases short, with 11 bases between. This CDR3 is 14 amino acids long. Looked up from germline, CDR1 is SGHAT and CDR2 is FQNNGV. CDR3 in amino acids: CASSLSTGGETQYF. CDR3 bases: TGTGCCAGCAGCTTAAGTACCGGGGGAGAGACCCAGTACTTC. Full variable domain (outside the CDR3, taken from reference TRBV11-2 and TRBJ2-5): EAGVAQSPRYKIIEKRQSVAFWCNPISGHATLYWYQQILGQGPKLLIQFQNNGVVDDSQLPKDRFSAERLKGVDSTLKIQPAKLEDSAVYLCASSLSTGGETQYFGPGTRLLVL.

The gene calls are TRBV6-5 and TRBJ1-1; D not certain. Between the trimmed V and J ends, which lost 8 bases and 1 base, there was a span of 8 bases. From germline, CDR1 is MNHEY and CDR2 SVGAGI. This CDR3 has 12 residues. The CDR3 region has the DNA TGTGCCAGCTGGAGGAAGAACACTGAAGCTTTCTTT. Its translation is CASWRKNTEAFF.

The chain joins TRBV30 to TRBJ1-1; D unresolved. The CDR3 runs to 14 residues. V shed 3 bases and J shed 0 bases, with 11 bases lying between them. Germline CDR1 and CDR2: GTSNPN and SVGIG (reference sequence). The CDR3 bases are TGTGCCTGGAGACGGCGGGCCTTGAACACTGAAGCTTTCTTT. Protein sequence: CAWRRRALNTEAFF. Full variable domain (rest looked up from reference TRBV30 and TRBJ1-1): SQTIHQWPATLVQPVGSPLSLECTVEGTSNPNLYWYRQAAGRGLQLLFYSVGIGQISSEVPQNLSASRPQDRQFILSSKKLLLSDSGFYLCAWRRRALNTEAFFGQGTRLTVV.

In nucleotides, the CDR3 is TGTGCCAGCTCACTGGGGACAGGCTCTGGAAACACCATATATTTT. This gives the protein CASSLGTGSGNTIYF. V and J are TRBV18 and TRBJ1-3, with TRBD1 matching over 8 bases. The CDR3 consists of 15 residues. Germline assignment: CDR1 KGHSH and CDR2 LQKENI. V was clipped by 4 bases and J by 0 bases; unmatched bases: 2.

V is TRBV6-5 and J is TRBJ2-3; tentative D call: TRBD2 (5 bases). Trimming pared 9 bases from V and 3 bases from J, leaving 13 bases between. CDR3 length equals 13 residues. Per the germline V gene, CDR1 is MNHEY and CDR2 is SVGAGI. The CDR3 region is CASSPWETDTQYF. The CDR3 DNA reads as TGTGCCAGTTCCCCGTGGGAGACAGATACGCAGTATTTT.

CDR3 bases: TGTGCCAGCTCGCCGACAAAAATGAACACTGAAGCTTTCTTT. Translating it yields CASSPTKMNTEAFF. J is TRBJ1-1 and V is TRBV18; D ambiguous. V dropped 6 bases and J dropped 0 bases, with 11 bases sitting between them. The germline V gene has CDR1 KGHSH and CDR2 LQKENI. The CDR3 totals 14 residues. Variable domain in full (rest from reference TRBV18 and TRBJ1-1): NAGVMQNPRHLVRRRGQEARLRCSPMKGHSHVYWYRQLPEEGLKFMVYLQKENIIDESGMPKERFSAEFPKEGPSILRIQQVVRGDSAAYFCASSPTKMNTEAFFGQGTRLTVV.

This chain links TRBV10-3 with TRBJ2-1; 14 nucleotides align to TRBD2. This CDR3 is 12 amino acids long. V lost 11 bases and J lost 10; bases outside the gene matches: 4. Germline V gives CDR1 ENHRY, CDR2 SYGVKD. The CDR3 protein is CALGTSGREQFF. CDR3 sequence (DNA): TGTGCCCTCGGGACTAGCGGGAGAGAGCAGTTCTTC.

The rearrangement joins TRBV6-5 to TRBJ1-1; no definite D call. There are 13 residues in the CDR3. Germline loops: CDR1 MNHEY, CDR2 SVGAGI. V lost 5 bases, J lost 4 bases, and 11 bases lay in between. The CDR3 nucleotides are TGTGCCAGCAGTGAGGGAGGTGCCACTGAAGCTTTCTTT. It is translated as CASSEGGATEAFF.

V is TRBV18 and J is TRBJ1-3; D is unresolved. Germline V gives CDR1 KGHSH, CDR2 LQKENI. The CDR3 is 14 residues long. The V and J ends lost 3 bases and 7 bases respectively, with 13 bases between them. CDR3 sequence (DNA): TGTGCCAGCTCACCGCCAGGTTATGGGAACACCATATATTTT. Its protein is CASSPPGYGNTIYF.

The V and J genes are TRBV6-1 and TRBJ2-1, with TRBD2 identical over 12 bases. J was trimmed by 9 bases and V by 6 bases; bases with no gene match: 3. The CDR3 consists of 13 residues. Germline V gene lookup returns CDR1 MNHNS and CDR2 SASEGT. The CDR3 loop reads CASRTSGGREQFF. CDR3 nucleotides: TGTGCCAGCAGAACTAGCGGGGGGCGTGAGCAGTTCTTC.

The chain joins TRBV5-1 to TRBJ2-1; TRBD2 might be the D (5 bases). The germline V gene has CDR1 SGHRS and CDR2 YFSETQ. The CDR3 length is 15 residues. Trimming pared 0 bases from V and 6 bases from J, leaving 13 bases between. The CDR3 protein is CASSLASGMVNEQFF. As DNA, the CDR3 is TGCGCCAGCAGCTTGGCCTCGGGGATGGTCAATGAGCAGTTCTTC.

The chain joins TRBV7-2 to TRBJ2-1; D is ambiguous. Germline-derived CDR1 and CDR2 are SGHTA and FQGNSA. There are 11 residues in the CDR3. Trimming removed 2 bases at V and 10 bases at J, with 6 bases between. The CDR3 here is CASSLWQEQFF. In nucleotides, the CDR3 is TGTGCCAGCAGCTTATGGCAGGAGCAGTTCTTC.

The CDR3 sequence is CASSPPKGFSYEQYF. The CDR3, as DNA: TGTGCCAGCTCACCACCTAAGGGCTTCTCCTACGAGCAGTACTTC. V gene TRBV18 combines with J gene TRBJ2-7; the D is unclear. V was pared by 0 bases and J by 0 bases, with 9 bases between. Per germline, CDR1 KGHSH and CDR2 LQKENI. This CDR3 has 15 amino acids.

The J gene is TRBJ2-1, the V gene TRBV19; 10 positions agree with TRBD2. The germline V gene encodes CDR1 LNHDA and CDR2 SQIVND (reference sequence). The junction had 18 bases not matched to a gene; V was cut back by 7 bases and J by 0 bases. The CDR3 is 20 residues long. Here the CDR3 DNA reads TGTGCCAGTAAAGGGGGCCGGGGGCTAGCGGGAGCCAACTCCTACAATGAGCAGTTCTTC. Protein: CASKGGRGLAGANSYNEQFF.

This chain connects TRBV10-3 to TRBJ2-2, with 9 bases that match TRBD2. The CDR3 consists of 15 residues. V was pared by 4 bases and J by 5 bases, with 5 bases of the junction left unmatched. CDR1 and CDR2 from the germline V gene are ENHRY and SYGVKD. The CDR3 reads CAISGNSGGTGELFF. The CDR3 bases are TGTGCCATCAGTGGTAATAGCGGGGGTACCGGGGAGCTGTTTTTT.

V usage is TRBV25-1 and J usage is TRBJ1-2; weak D call: TRBD1 (6 bases). V was pared by 3 bases and J by 7 bases, with 18 bases between. Germline-derived CDR1 and CDR2 are MGHDK and SYGVNS. This CDR3 is 15 amino acids long. The CDR3 region has the DNA TGTGCCAGCAGTGACTATACAGGGTCAGAATTTGGCTACACCTTC. This sequence encodes CASSDYTGSEFGYTF.